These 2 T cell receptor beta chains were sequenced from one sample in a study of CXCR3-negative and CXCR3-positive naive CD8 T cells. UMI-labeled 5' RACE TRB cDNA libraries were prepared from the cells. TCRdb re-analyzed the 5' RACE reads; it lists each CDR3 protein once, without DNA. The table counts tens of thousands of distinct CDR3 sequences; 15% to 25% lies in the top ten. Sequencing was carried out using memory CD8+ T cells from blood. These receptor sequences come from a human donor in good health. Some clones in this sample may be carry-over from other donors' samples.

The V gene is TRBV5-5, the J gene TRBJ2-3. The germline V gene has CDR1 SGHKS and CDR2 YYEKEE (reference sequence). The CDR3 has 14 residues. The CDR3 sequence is CASSLVGTPDTQYF.

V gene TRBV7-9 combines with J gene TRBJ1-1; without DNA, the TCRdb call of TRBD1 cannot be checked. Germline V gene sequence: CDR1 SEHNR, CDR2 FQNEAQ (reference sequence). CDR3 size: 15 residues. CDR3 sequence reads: CASSSGTDHNTEAFF.